These T cell receptor beta chains were read from a single sample in a study of T cells in Graves' hyperthyroidism and ophthalmopathy. TCRdb analysed the multiplex PCR reads with MiXCR anew, one entry per CDR3 protein. The sample includes over 650,000 distinct CDR3 sequences, about 45% of them seen just once. The sequenced material came from peripheral blood or thyroid tissue (not recorded which). The receptors originated from an adult man with Graves' disease, either hyperthyroidism or ophthalmopathy (not recorded which). CDR3s leave out the opening cysteine and the closing phenylalanine or tryptophan. Each record gives: V gene, J gene, CDR3 protein.

>TRBV29-1|TRBJ1-2
SVQRTTGRNSGYT
>TRBV12-3/TRBV12-4|TRBJ1-1
ASSLARRGTEAF
>TRBV2|TRBJ1-4
ASRTGVPTNEKLF
>TRBV7-8|TRBJ1-6
ASSSYSSPLH
>TRBV14|TRBJ1-1
ASSGTYTEAF
>TRBV12-5|TRBJ2-7
ASGLNYEQY
>TRBV20-1|TRBJ1-6
SAQGFDSPLH
>TRBV29-1|TRBJ1-5
SVRTGTGAGQPQH
>TRBV10-3|TRBJ2-7
AISDGTGGNEQY
>TRBV29-1|TRBJ1-5
SKGPGDNQPQH
>TRBV24-1|TRBJ1-5
ATSVNRVEQPQH
>TRBV12-3/TRBV12-4|TRBJ1-5
ASSLHGGNQPQH
>TRBV19|TRBJ1-2
ASSIVGSLNYGYT
>TRBV15|TRBJ1-5
ATSRRGAFQH
>TRBV29-1|TRBJ1-2
SFPTRDRSYGYT
>TRBV29-1|TRBJ2-5
SEAGGGETQY
>TRBV10-3|TRBJ1-1
AISELESGGGTEAF
>TRBV19|TRBJ1-2
ASAGQGAMPYT
>TRBV7-8|TRBJ1-6
ASSRQGPNSLLH
>TRBV6-1|TRBJ1-4
ASRGTGGLGKLF
>TRBV6-5|TRBJ1-1
ASSYSTVGNTEAF
>TRBV5-5|TRBJ1-2
ASSLTERDGYT
>TRBV11-2|TRBJ1-2
ASSLQGSRGYT
>TRBV25-1|TRBJ2-5
AWVGETQY
>TRBV7-9|TRBJ1-5
ASSLDGEYQPQH
>TRBV2|TRBJ1-1
ASSFGGEGDTEAF
>TRBV20-1|TRBJ1-1
SAFPLRSNTEAF
>TRBV24-1|TRBJ1-5
ATSARDSQPQH
>TRBV20-1|TRBJ1-2
VPPRPVGVWDGYT
>TRBV9|TRBJ2-7
ASSAWGGYEQY
>TRBV7-2|TRBJ2-7
ASSFADMRSYEQY
>TRBV7-2|TRBJ2-7
ASSLDQGDDEQY
>TRBV7-7|TRBJ2-5
ASSSGQGAGETQY
>TRBV10-2|TRBJ2-7
ASSEIDYEQY
>TRBV7-6|TRBJ2-3
ASSRTTDTQY
>TRBV20-1|TRBJ2-5
SAASQGGETQY
>TRBV10-1|TRBJ2-2
ASSESWSGELF
>TRBV2|TRBJ1-6
ASSTGMENSPLH
>TRBV7-3|TRBJ2-5
ASSLGSGVGQETQY
>TRBV2|TRBJ2-7
ASTKTSGDGNYEQY
>TRBV7-9|TRBJ2-5
ASSPPRLAGGPGETQY
>TRBV19|TRBJ1-5
ASNVQIDSSNQPQH
>TRBV20-1|TRBJ1-1
SARGGRVNTEAF
>TRBV15|TRBJ1-4
ATSRVTGSETTTNEKLF
>TRBV29-1|TRBJ1-2
SAGQGAVGYT
>TRBV19|TRBJ1-5
ASSPDRNSNQPQH
>TRBV20-1|TRBJ2-5
SASEEDETQY
>TRBV15|TRBJ1-6
ALRHNSPLH
>TRBV2|TRBJ1-1
ASSEGGYTEAF
>TRBV29-1|TRBJ2-7
SVAGGRVLREQY
>TRBV11-2|TRBJ2-5
ASSLTANQETQY
>TRBV29-1|TRBJ2-7
SVVSDLLVQY
>TRBV12-3/TRBV12-4|TRBJ1-5
ASRGQGNNQPQH
>TRBV15|TRBJ1-1
ATSRGWGDRAAF
>TRBV25-1|TRBJ1-5
ASSELSLLRPQH
>TRBV20-1|TRBJ2-5
SAEGQEETQY
>TRBV7-2|TRBJ1-1
ASSLGPGFGAF
>TRBV20-1|TRBJ2-7
SARPSGRSFWEQY
>TRBV7-9|TRBJ1-2
ASSLQLNYGYT